The 25 T cell receptor beta chains reported below all come from one sample, sequenced in a study of blood T cells in healthy people across ages. Through a sample-barcoded 5' primer and a J-beta primer mix, a second PCR was run for roughly 7 to 11 cycles. Via MiXCR, TCRdb re-called the 5' RACE reads, giving one row per CDR3 protein. Of about 1,400,000 distinct CDR3 sequences detected, 59% appear once; the ten largest clones hold 5.5% to 8%. Sequenced material: blood. The receptors here all came from a man aged 18-30 years in good health.

As for this clonotype: At one end, the junction sequence differs from germline, possibly due to a read error. V gene TRBV24-1 combines with J gene TRBJ2-1; D uncertain. Germline CDR1 is KGHDR and CDR2 is SFDVKD. The CDR3 is 13 residues long. The CDR3 region is CATSDLGRNEQVF. CDR3 DNA: TGTGCCACCAGTGATTTAGGTAGAAATGAGCAGGTCTTC.

This clonotype showed up just once. The CDR3 bases are TGCGCCAGCAGCCAAGCGGTAATCAATGAGCAGTTCTTC. Amino acid sequence: CASSQAVINEQFF. V usage is TRBV4-1 and J usage is TRBJ2-1; D is ambiguous. Germline-derived CDR1 and CDR2 are MGHRA and YSYEKL. V was clipped by 1 base and J by 6 bases, with 7 bases between them. The CDR3 is made up of 13 amino acids.

This rearrangement joins TRBV7-6 to TRBJ2-7, with unresolved D. CDR3 size: 16 residues. V was clipped by 0 bases and J by 3 bases, with 15 bases between them. The germline V gene has CDR1 SGHVS and CDR2 FNYEAQ. CDR3 protein: CASSLAAPIPVYEQYF. CDR3 in DNA: TGTGCCAGCAGCTTAGCGGCCCCCATCCCCGTCTACGAGCAGTACTTC.

The chain's CDR3 is CSSGASGNNEQYF. CDR3 bases: TGCAGCTCTGGGGCTAGCGGGAATAATGAGCAGTACTTC. This chain uses TRBV29-1 with TRBJ2-7; 9 bases fit TRBD2. J was trimmed by 7 bases and V by 8 bases; bases with no gene match: 12. Germline V gene lookup returns CDR1 SQVTM and CDR2 ANQGSEA. The CDR3 spans 13 residues.

This chain links TRBV20-1 with TRBJ2-1; 13 bases are a match to TRBD2. The CDR3 loop spans 15 amino acids. J was trimmed by 9 bases and V by 6 bases; bases with no gene match: 11. CDR1 is DFQATT and CDR2 is SNEGSKA in the germline V gene (reference sequence). CDR3 coding DNA: TGCAGTGCCGAGGAGGGAACTAGCGGGAGGGTTGAGCAGTTCTTC. Its translation: CSAEEGTSGRVEQFF.

The chain joins TRBV27 to TRBJ2-7, with 7 nucleotides matching TRBD1. Germline V gene lookup returns CDR1 MNHEY and CDR2 SMNVEV (reference sequence). The CDR3 spans 16 residues. With 3 bases clipped from V and 6 bases from J, the junction kept 14 bases outside the gene matches. The CDR3 nucleotides are TGTGCCAGCAGTTTCCAAACCGGGACAGAATGGGCCGAGCAGTACTTC. It specifies CASSFQTGTEWAEQYF.

The chain is built from TRBV5-1 and TRBJ2-7; weak D call: TRBD1 (5 bases). V lost 4 bases and J lost 2, with 22 bases in between. Germline CDR1 is SGHRS and CDR2 is YFSETQ. The CDR3 is made up of 17 amino acids. The chain's CDR3 is CASSHPTFQGEAYEQYF. In DNA, the CDR3 is TGCGCCAGCAGCCACCCAACTTTCCAGGGTGAGGCCTACGAGCAGTACTTC.

The chain carries TRBV6-1 and TRBJ1-4; a weak D match, TRBD1 (5 bases). The V end lost 6 bases, the J end lost 7 bases, and 12 bases lay between the germline ends. The length of the CDR3 is 13 residues. Germline lookup yields CDR1 MNHNS and CDR2 SASEGT. In DNA, the CDR3 is TGTGCCAGCAGAGCAGGGATGGGTGAAAAACTGTTTTTT. This codes for CASRAGMGEKLFF.

The J gene is TRBJ2-5, the V gene TRBV4-2, with 10 bases identical to TRBD2. The CDR3 spans 15 residues. V dropped 5 bases and J dropped 3; count of bases not matched to a gene: 6. Germline CDR1 LGHNA, CDR2 YNFKEQ. The DNA of the CDR3 is TGTGCCAGCAGCAAGCGGGGGGGCGGAGAAGAGACCCAGTACTTC. Translating gives CASSKRGGGEETQYF.

CDR3 sequence (DNA): TGCGCCAGCAGCCAAGATTTTCCGGGGATACAGCCCCAGCATTTT. It encodes CASSQDFPGIQPQHF. The chain combines TRBV4-1 with TRBJ1-5, with D unclear. Germline V gene data show CDR1 as MGHRA and CDR2 as YSYEKL. The V end was cut by 0 bases, the J end by 7 bases, with 13 bases between. The CDR3 is 15 residues long.

The chain couples TRBV25-1 to TRBJ1-2; tentatively, D is TRBD1 (6 bases). V was pared by 2 bases and J by 8 bases, with 9 bases between. The germline gives CDR1 MGHDK, CDR2 SYGVNS. The CDR3 extends over 12 amino acids. The CDR3 DNA reads TGTGCCAGCAGTGAAACAGGGACCGGCTACACCTTC. Translated, it gives CASSETGTGYTF.

This chain uses TRBV7-2 with TRBJ1-1; no clear D gene. This CDR3 has 15 residues. The germline V gene encodes CDR1 SGHTA and CDR2 FQGNSA. Trimming stripped 2 bases from V and 0 bases from J, with 10 bases between. CDR3 in amino acids: CASSLLGAMNTEAFF. DNA of the CDR3: TGTGCCAGCAGCTTACTGGGAGCTATGAACACTGAAGCTTTCTTT.

This chain connects TRBV20-1 to TRBJ2-5, with TRBD2 matching 11 bases. From germline, CDR1 is DFQATT and CDR2 SNEGSKA (reference sequence). V dropped 0 bases and J dropped 3; count of bases not matched to a gene: 6. The CDR3 totals 16 residues. The CDR3 DNA reads as TGCAGTGCTAGAGAGGTACTAGCGGGAGAAGAAGAGACCCAGTACTTC. This codes for CSAREVLAGEEETQYF.

This chain joins TRBV6-2 or TRBV6-3 and TRBJ2-1, with TRBD1 identical over 8 bases. Germline CDR1 MNHEY, CDR2 SVGEGT. This CDR3 comprises 16 residues. The ends lost 4 bases at V and 7 bases at J; junction bases unmatched: 12. The DNA of the CDR3 is TGTGCCAGCAGTTCCGACATTGGACAGGGTTGGAATGAGCAGTTCTTC. The encoded protein is CASSSDIGQGWNEQFF.

This clonotype came up a few times. This chain uses TRBV7-9 with TRBJ2-3, with D perhaps TRBD2 (6 bases). CDR3 length: 15 residues. From germline, CDR1 is SEHNR and CDR2 FQNEAQ (reference sequence). The V end was cut by 5 bases, the J end by 3 bases, with 15 bases between. The CDR3: CASSPNGGFTDTQYF. CDR3 coding DNA: TGTGCCAGCAGCCCCAACGGGGGTTTTACAGATACGCAGTATTTT.

Comments on this clonotype: The junction and the germline gene differ at one end; a read error may be behind it. This chain joins TRBV12-3 or TRBV12-4 and TRBJ2-6; the match to TRBD2 covers 10 bases. The CDR3 loop spans 17 amino acids. CDR3 sequence: CASSLGLAGAGANVPTF. In nucleotides, the CDR3 is TGTGCCAGCAGTTTAGGGCTAGCGGGAGCTGGGGCCAACGTCCCGACTTTC.

This clonotype showed up just a few times. The chain has TRBV28 and TRBJ1-5, with a weak D call TRBD1 (6 bases). The CDR3 consists of 16 residues. CDR1 is MDHEN, CDR2 SYDVKM, per germline. V gave up 3 bases and J gave up 0 bases, with 12 bases separating them. CDR3 sequence (DNA): TGTGCCAGCAGTTTTGAGGTCAGGGGTAGCAATCAGCCCCAGCATTTT. Amino acid sequence: CASSFEVRGSNQPQHF. The complete variable domain, with remaining parts taken from reference TRBV28 and TRBJ1-5, reads DVKVTQSSRYLVKRTGEKVFLECVQDMDHENMFWYRQDPGLGLRLIYFSYDVKMKEKGDIPEGYSVSREKKERFSLILESASTNQTSMYLCASSFEVRGSNQPQHFGDGTRLSIL.

The chain couples TRBV29-1 to TRBJ2-5; D remains unclear. Gene TRBJ2-7 matches the end of the DNA better, so the J call may be wrong. This CDR3 spans 12 amino acids. The V gene's germline CDR1 is SQVTM and CDR2 ANQGSEA. As DNA, the CDR3 is TGCAGCGTGGAACCATGGATCTACGAGCAGTACTTC. Translating gives CSVEPWIYEQYF.

This clonotype was seen a few times. The V gene is TRBV25-1, the J gene TRBJ1-2; 10 nucleotides agree with TRBD1. Germline V gene sequence: CDR1 MGHDK, CDR2 SYGVNS. The J segment lost 7 bases and the V segment lost 6 bases, leaving 5 bases of the junction unmatched. This CDR3 has 13 residues. As DNA, the CDR3 is TGTGCCAGCAGCGACAGGGGGCTCCCTGGCTACACCTTC. Translation: CASSDRGLPGYTF.

The J gene is TRBJ2-2, the V gene TRBV6-1; TRBD2 agrees at 13 bases. Unmatched junction bases numbered 12, after V lost 5 bases and J lost 3 bases. The CDR3 consists of 19 residues. Per the germline V gene, CDR1 is MNHNS and CDR2 is SASEGT. The CDR3 protein is CASSRGLAGAVSDTGELFF. As DNA, the CDR3 is TGTGCCAGCAGTCGAGGACTAGCGGGGGCGGTCTCCGACACCGGGGAGCTGTTTTTT.

V gene TRBV27 combines with J gene TRBJ2-7; no definite D call. The CDR3 is 14 residues long. Trimming removed 5 bases at V and 1 base at J, with 12 bases between. Per the germline V gene, CDR1 is MNHEY and CDR2 is SMNVEV (reference sequence). CDR3 sequence reads: CASSPKWASYEQYF. The CDR3 bases are TGTGCCAGCAGTCCAAAGTGGGCTTCCTACGAGCAGTACTTC.

The chain has TRBV20-1 and TRBJ2-1, with 8 bases lining up with TRBD2. The length of the CDR3 is 13 residues. V was pared by 4 bases and J by 6 bases, with 5 bases of the junction left unmatched. Germline CDR1 and CDR2: DFQATT and SNEGSKA (reference sequence). As DNA, the CDR3 is TGCAGTGCTACTAGCGGGCTTAGCAATGAGCAGTTCTTC. Residues: CSATSGLSNEQFF.

The chain carries TRBV5-5 and TRBJ1-2; no reliable D call. The CDR3 totals 15 residues. Trimming cost V 3 bases and J 5 bases, with 17 bases left between them. Germline lookup yields CDR1 SGHKS and CDR2 YYEKEE (reference sequence). CDR3 DNA: TGTGCCAGCAGCTCTCTCATTGGTCACTGGTATGGCTACACCTTC. Protein sequence: CASSSLIGHWYGYTF. The full variable domain, rest sourced from reference TRBV5-5 and TRBJ1-2, is DAGVTQSPTHLIKTRGQQVTLRCSPISGHKSVSWYQQVLGQGPQFIFQYYEKEERGRGNFPDRFSARQFPNYSSELNVNALLLGDSALYLCASSSLIGHWYGYTFGSGTRLTVV.

The chain couples TRBV4-3 to TRBJ2-2; D is possibly TRBD2 (6 bases). CDR3 length: 16 residues. Per germline, CDR1 LGHNA and CDR2 YSLEER. Trimming took off 0 bases at V and 6 bases at J, with 14 bases between the two ends. The CDR3, as DNA: TGCGCCAGCAGCCAAGATGTAATAACGGGGGCCGGGGAGCTGTTTTTT. Translation: CASSQDVITGAGELFF.

Regarding this clonotype: With a much larger clone just one base away, this may be a read error. The chain joins TRBV6-5 to TRBJ2-5; D is possibly TRBD2 (6 bases). This CDR3 region has 15 residues. The germline V gene encodes CDR1 MNHEY and CDR2 SVGAGI. This chain's CDR3 is CVSSYSRRGQETQYF. The CDR3 region has the DNA TGTGTCAGCAGTTACTCGAGGCGGGGCCAAGAGACCCAGTACTTC.